This section outlines one TCR beta chain sequence together with its context. These data are taken from a study of blood T cell repertoires in COVID-19. About the study: Spain, Italy and the United States supplied samples that represented acute and convalescent COVID-19. The cDNA or gDNA used as material had been derived from T cells, B-cell-depleted T cells, or PBMCs.

Trimming removed 7 bases at V and 7 bases at J, with 23 bases between. CDR3 length: 16 residues. Original handling: Nucleated cell counts were estimated from reference gene primer amplification. Generated by immunoSEQ multiplex PCR, the TCRdb table keeps only in-frame clones and is missing some. For V, J and clone size, that table is used; D and trimming come from the DNA. The sample has approximately 81,000 clones; approximately 78% are singletons. This clonotype originated in a human donor in a cohort sampled during active COVID-19. Sequenced: peripheral blood. The gene calls are TRBV23-1 and TRBJ1-5; D possibly corresponds to TRBD1 (5 bases). TRBV23-1 is identified as an open reading frame with a role that is uncertain. CDR3 bases: TGCGCCAGCACCCGCATAAGTGGAGGGGCGGGACAGCCCCAGCATTTT. It encodes CASTRISGGAGQPQHF.